This record concerns one TCR beta chain sequence. What it recognizes is unknown. These data are taken from a study of chemoradiotherapy in HPV16-positive cancers. About the study: Candidate HPV-specific clones and shared TCR motifs came from two HPV16-positive patients. General study points: During treatment, candidate HPV-specific clones and E7-related motifs expanded in tumor. For HPV16-positive patients, expanding HPV-responsive T cells associated with longer recurrence-free survival. The functional HPV-specific definition rests on just a couple of HPV16-positive patients.

This table comes from immunoSEQ multiplex PCR, and its TCRdb copy is limited to in-frame clones, with some not included. Of around 20,000 clones in the sample, roughly 90% were seen once. This CDR3 comprises 16 residues. Germline V CDR1 and CDR2: ENHRY, SYGVKD. The V and J ends lost 7 bases and 1 base, in that order; junction bases with no gene match: 6. This chain links TRBV10-3 with TRBJ2-2; 10 bases are a match to TRBD2. The starting material was blood, obtained from a patient who underwent chemoradiotherapy. The receptor comes from a human donor with HPV-associated anogenital cancer. CDR3 amino acids: CAITQRTSGNTGELFF. CDR3 sequence (DNA): TGTGCCATCACCCAACGGACTAGCGGGAACACCGGGGAGCTGTTTTTT.